The 16 T cell receptor beta chains listed next were all sequenced from one sample in a study of monozygotic twins with inflammatory bowel disease. TCRdb derives one entry per CDR3 protein from the 5' RACE reads, leaving out DNA. Its table records approximately 160,000 distinct CDR3 sequences. The source material was blood. These TCRs come from a human donor with ulcerative colitis or Crohn's disease, or a healthy co-twin of an affected twin (not recorded which).

The V call is TRBV7-3, the J call TRBJ2-1. This CDR3 is 14 amino acids long. The germline V gene encodes CDR1 SGHTA and CDR2 FQGTGA. CDR3 residues: CASSLSRNYNEQFF.

Here the CDR3 reads CATSDPGPLGSYNEQFF. This rearrangement joins TRBV24-1 to TRBJ2-1; TCRdb gives TRBD1 as the D gene, but with no DNA this cannot be confirmed. Germline assignment: CDR1 KGHDR and CDR2 SFDVKD. This CDR3 has 17 amino acids.

V gene TRBV5-4 combines with J gene TRBJ1-2; TCRdb designates TRBD1, a call that cannot be tested without DNA. The germline V gene has CDR1 SGHNT and CDR2 YYREEE (reference sequence). This CDR3 contains 18 residues. CDR3 sequence reads: CASSWTSTPRQGSYGYTF.

The chain recombines TRBV28 with TRBJ1-2. CDR3 length: 13 amino acids. Per the germline V gene, CDR1 is MDHEN and CDR2 is SYDVKM. CDR3 residues: CASSLPSVYGYTF.

The chain has TRBV19 and TRBJ2-7; TCRdb names TRBD2, which stays unverified in the absence of DNA. Germline CDR1 is LNHDA and CDR2 is SQIVND (reference sequence). The CDR3 runs to 13 residues. CDR3 amino acids: CASSRLGGTEQYF. The complete variable domain, with remaining parts taken from reference TRBV19 and TRBJ2-7, reads DGGITQSPKYLFRKEGQNVTLSCEQNLNHDAMYWYRQDPGQGLRLIYYSQIVNDFQKGDIAEGYSVSREKKESFPLTVTSAQKNPTAFYLCASSRLGGTEQYFGPGTRLTVT.

The genes are TRBV25-1 and TRBJ2-4; TCRdb indicates TRBD2, and absent DNA this call remains unverified. CDR3 size: 17 residues. CDR1 MGHDK and CDR2 SYGVNS come from the germline V gene. CDR3 sequence reads: CASSDLASGGVKNIQYF.

The chain links TRBV14 to TRBJ2-1; no DNA is available, so the TRBD2 call from TCRdb remains unchecked. The CDR3 totals 15 residues. Germline V lookup: CDR1 SGHDN, CDR2 FVKESK. The CDR3 sequence: CASSQGASGRAFQFF.

The rearrangement uses TRBV7-2 and TRBJ2-1; checking the TCRdb D call of TRBD1 is not possible without DNA. The CDR3 loop spans 12 amino acids. Germline CDR1 and CDR2: SGHTA and FQGNSA. The CDR3 loop is CASSLGGLERFF.

This chain uses TRBV10-1 with TRBJ2-3. The germline CDR1 and CDR2 sequences are WNHNN and SYGVQD (reference sequence). CDR3 length equals 14 residues. CDR3 in amino acids: CASSDLSSTDTQYF.

Here the CDR3 reads CASSPRGSYEQYF. The V gene is TRBV3-1, the J gene TRBJ2-7; the TCRdb D gene call, TRBD2, has no DNA to confirm it. The CDR3 spans 13 residues. From germline, CDR1 is LGHDT and CDR2 YNNKEL (reference sequence).

The V gene is TRBV25-1, the J gene TRBJ1-1; TCRdb calls TRBD1, which cannot be checked without DNA. The CDR3 runs to 13 residues. Looked up from germline, CDR1 is MGHDK and CDR2 is SYGVNS. The CDR3 loop reads CASSPWPGTEAFF.

The chain couples TRBV11-2 to TRBJ2-1; TCRdb's D call of TRBD2 is untestable without DNA. The CDR3 is 16 residues long. Germline CDR1 and CDR2: SGHAT and FQNNGV. Here the CDR3 reads CASSLRTSGKYNEQFF.

The V and J genes are TRBV12-3 or TRBV12-4 and TRBJ2-7. The CDR3 has 14 residues. The CDR3 reads CASSLGGGYYEQYF.

V gene TRBV19 combines with J gene TRBJ2-1; the TCRdb call, TRBD2, lacks DNA for checking. The germline V gene has CDR1 LNHDA and CDR2 SQIVND (reference sequence). CDR3 length: 15 amino acids. Here the CDR3 reads CATLGTSGPRDEQFF.

The chain uses TRBV3-1 and TRBJ2-7; the TRBD2 assignment by TCRdb is unverifiable without DNA. The CDR3 contains 14 residues. Germline lookup yields CDR1 LGHDT and CDR2 YNNKEL (reference sequence). CDR3 residues: CASSQVLDAYEQYF.

This chain joins TRBV5-1 and TRBJ1-1. Looked up from germline, CDR1 is SGHRS and CDR2 is YFSETQ. The CDR3 has 15 amino acids. The CDR3 loop is CASSLAPGMNTEAFF. Full variable domain (rest looked up from reference TRBV5-1 and TRBJ1-1): KAGVTQTPRYLIKTRGQQVTLSCSPISGHRSVSWYQQTPGQGLQFLFEYFSETQRNKGNFPGRFSGRQFSNSRSEMNVSTLELGDSALYLCASSLAPGMNTEAFFGQGTRLTVV.